A single sample is the source of the 2 T cell receptor beta chains below, sequenced in a study of blood T cell repertoires in COVID-19. Profiling relied on immunoSEQ multiplex PCR, and the TCRdb table lists in-frame clones only, not all of them. The sample contains roughly 310,000 clones, about nine tenths of which appear only once. Sequenced input: PBMCs or T cells enriched from blood (not recorded which). These TCRs come from a man aged 60 to 69 who had recovered from COVID-19.

This clone showed up just a few times. The chain uses TRBV2 and TRBJ2-2; 8 nucleotides align to TRBD1. This CDR3 comprises 14 residues. The ends lost 7 bases at V and 2 bases at J; junction bases unmatched: 3. Germline loops: CDR1 SNHLY, CDR2 FYNNEI. The CDR3 bases are TGTGCCAGCACCAGGGGGCATAACACCGGGGAGCTGTTTTTT. It specifies CASTRGHNTGELFF.

This chain connects TRBV11-3 to TRBJ2-5; tentative D call: TRBD2 (5 bases). Germline V gene lookup returns CDR1 SGHNT and CDR2 YENEEA. V dropped 2 bases and J dropped 5 bases, with 12 bases sitting between them. The CDR3 length is 14 residues. CDR3 region: CASSLRAGVETQYF. The CDR3 DNA reads as TGTGCCAGCAGCTTACGGGCCGGGGTTGAGACCCAGTACTTC.